This paragraph covers one T cell receptor beta chain sequence. Antigen unknown. CDR3 length: 14 amino acids. Germline V gene lookup returns CDR1 MNHNS and CDR2 SASEGT. V gave up 3 bases and J gave up 2 bases, with 8 bases separating them. The data were taken from a study of T cell responses to AZD1222 COVID-19 vaccine. Study findings and constraints: Baseline seropositivity occurred in only six or seven AZD1222 recipients. Targeting of unmutated variant regions was reportedly seen in nearly half of spike-specific TCRs. The donor cohort was predominantly white British with a female majority, and clonal diversity may have been underestimated.

Some clones are missing from TCRdb's copy, which holds only in-frame ones; the method was immunoSEQ multiplex PCR. The table includes about 140,000 clones, more than 80% detected once. The sequence was collected from an adult in good health. This rearrangement joins TRBV6-1 to TRBJ2-4; no clear D gene. Sample: peripheral blood, taken on day 0 of MenACWY control vaccination. Here the CDR3 DNA reads TGTGCCAGCAGTGAGGAGACCCCCAAAAACATTCAGTACTTC. This translates into CASSEETPKNIQYF.